Below are 8 T cell receptor beta chains sequenced from a single sample in a study of blood T cell repertoires in COVID-19. This table comes from immunoSEQ multiplex PCR, and its TCRdb copy is limited to in-frame clones, with some not included. The data contain about 9,600 clones, 80% to 90% of them singletons. The specimen sequenced was peripheral blood. Receptors were obtained from a human donor in a cohort sampled during active COVID-19.

The V gene is TRBV10-3, the J gene TRBJ2-3, with D possibly TRBD2 on 6 matching bases. Trimming pared 5 bases from V and 5 bases from J, leaving 20 bases between. The V gene's germline CDR1 is ENHRY and CDR2 SYGVKD. The CDR3 contains 16 residues. Here the CDR3 DNA reads TGTGCCATCAGTACACTGGCCGGGGGATCAGTAGATACGCAGTATTTT. Its translation is CAISTLAGGSVDTQYF.

The chain uses TRBV2 and TRBJ1-6; 12 bases fit TRBD1. V shed 6 bases and J 9 bases; nucleotides not matched to a gene: 3. The CDR3 sequence is 14 residues long. CDR1 SNHLY and CDR2 FYNNEI come from the germline V gene. CDR3 region: CASSGTGGRSPLHF. CDR3 coding DNA: TGTGCCAGCAGCGGGACAGGGGGCCGTTCACCCCTCCACTTT.

This chain links TRBV19 with TRBJ1-5; D gene unclear. The CDR3 loop spans 13 amino acids. Germline V gives CDR1 LNHDA, CDR2 SQIVND (reference sequence). Trimming stripped 3 bases from V and 6 bases from J, with 9 bases between. DNA for the CDR3: TGTGCCAGTAGTATCCAAGCAGGTCAGCCCCAGCATTTT. Translated, it gives CASSIQAGQPQHF.

The chain employs TRBV7-8 and TRBJ1-2; D call uncertain. CDR1 is SGHVS, CDR2 FQNEAQ, per germline. Trimming cost V 0 bases and J 2 bases, with 13 bases left between them. The CDR3 consists of 16 residues. DNA for the CDR3: TGTGCCAGCAGCTTAGCGGTGCAGTCCCAAAACTATGGCTACACCTTC. Protein sequence: CASSLAVQSQNYGYTF.

V usage is TRBV10-2 and J usage is TRBJ2-3, with 9 bases lining up with TRBD2. After removal of 6 bases from V and 2 bases from J, the junction contained 3 bases not matched to a gene. CDR3 size: 14 residues. Per the germline V gene, CDR1 is WSHSY and CDR2 is SAAADI. The CDR3 is CASRLAGVTDTQYF. In DNA, the CDR3 is TGCGCCAGCAGGTTAGCGGGGGTCACAGATACGCAGTATTTT.

The chain links TRBV28 to TRBJ2-2; D uncertain. Germline CDR1 MDHEN, CDR2 SYDVKM. This CDR3 comprises 12 residues. V was clipped by 1 base and J by 9 bases, with 6 bases between them. The CDR3 sequence is CASSLSGRELFF. For the CDR3, the DNA is TGTGCCAGCAGTTTATCGGGTAGGGAGCTGTTTTTT.

This sequence joins TRBV3-1 (or the pseudogene TRBV3-2) and TRBJ2-7; 7 nucleotides match TRBD2. This CDR3 is built from 15 residues. J was trimmed by 5 bases and V by 0 bases; bases with no gene match: 7. Germline V gene data show CDR1 as LGHDT and CDR2 as YNNKEL (reference sequence). The chain's CDR3 is CASSQDLTSSHEQYF. The CDR3 nucleotides read TGTGCCAGCAGCCAAGATCTGACTAGCTCTCACGAGCAGTACTTC.

This clone occurred once. The chain recombines TRBV3-1 (or the pseudogene TRBV3-2) with TRBJ1-2, with TRBD1 identical over 7 bases. The CDR3 is made up of 16 amino acids. Germline V gives CDR1 LGHDT, CDR2 YNNKEL (reference sequence). The junction had 11 bases not matched to a gene; V was cut back by 1 base and J by 6 bases. The CDR3 reads CASSQGVLGTENGYTF. The DNA of the CDR3 is TGTGCCAGCAGCCAAGGTGTTCTTGGGACAGAAAATGGCTACACCTTC.